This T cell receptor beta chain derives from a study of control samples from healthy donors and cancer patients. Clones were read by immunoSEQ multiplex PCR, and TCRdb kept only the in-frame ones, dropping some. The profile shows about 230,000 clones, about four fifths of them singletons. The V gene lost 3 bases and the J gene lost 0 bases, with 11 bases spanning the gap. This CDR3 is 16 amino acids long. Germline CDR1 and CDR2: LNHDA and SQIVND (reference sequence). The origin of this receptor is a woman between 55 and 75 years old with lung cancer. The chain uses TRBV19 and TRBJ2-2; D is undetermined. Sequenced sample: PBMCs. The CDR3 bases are TGTGCCAGTAGTATTCGGGTAGGAACGAACACCGGGGAGCTGTTTTTT. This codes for CASSIRVGTNTGELFF.